Included here is one TCR beta chain sequence, with context. Only a few counts were recorded for this clonotype. Its antigen target is currently unknown. Base qualities are not provided; no much larger clone lies one nucleotide away. The library was prepared using 5' RACE. The data were produced on an Illumina Genome Analyzer IIx. RNA-based TCR cDNA libraries were prepared by a previously described protocol with several modifications. To prevent cross-contamination, sample-specific barcodes were introduced on both ends of each TCR cDNA library during cDNA synthesis and amplification. In the original analysis: Each individual had between about 100,000 and nearly 550,000 identified clonotypes, and each library contained roughly 2.2 to 4 million CDR3-containing reads. Reads with improper barcode index combinations were discarded, after which clonesets were built for each library with the MiTCR software. While assembling CDR3 clonotypes, MiTCR filtered or rescued low-quality reads and corrected PCR and sequencing errors. Artificial out-of-frame clonotypes were removed by being mapped to in-frame sequences, with one indel in the CDR3 allowed. Similarity of V and J gene usage between donors was measured as Jensen-Shannon divergence divided by mean entropy. TCRdb passed the public sequencing reads through fastp at Q25 and MiXCR, retaining productive beta sequences. For every CDR3 protein sequence, its rows merge into one entry that carries the most common genes and DNA. The V and J calls shown here were made by TCRdb, not taken from the authors' results. The sample table contains fewer than 450,000 distinct CDR3 sequences; only one count was recorded for 28% of them. The top ten hold about 6% of the sample.

Six healthy women forming three monozygous twin pairs were used as donors. All three twin pairs had been raised together and were thought likely to have encountered the same vaccines and infectious agents. RNA was isolated from peripheral blood mononuclear cells and used to prepare TCR cDNA libraries. The data stem from a study of identical twins' blood T cells (dated by TCRdb to about 2013). Context from the whole study: The 12 libraries, six for the alpha chain and six for the beta chain, together yielded 45 million to 55 million Illumina reads. TCR alpha and beta chain repertoires of three pairs of monozygous twins were compared using next-generation sequencing to assess genetic influence on repertoire formation. The study at large found these results: Among the most abundant TCRbeta clonotypes, every donor shared more CDR3 sequences with her own twin than with unrelated donors. The number of shared CDR3 clonotypes between two donors was mainly determined by the product of their cloneset sizes, and twins did not clearly deviate from this trend. Independent studies were stated to be required to validate the proposed role of the TCRalpha J segment in MHC recognition during thymic selection. Because the twins were raised together, environmental influences could not be ruled out as an explanation for the similarity between twins. V gene usage, even among non-selected out-of-frame TCRbeta clonotypes, was reported to be markedly more similar within twin pairs than between unrelated donors.

The CDR3, from cysteine to phenylalanine, totals 16 residues. Just CDR3 DNA is preserved here, 48 bases in frame from base 1. At the junction V is shortened by 0 bases and J by 2 bases, with 11 bases in between. CDR1 KGHSH and CDR2 LQKENI are derived from the germline V gene. This chain is built from TRBV18 and TRBJ1-3, with TRBD1 perhaps the D gene, on 5 matching bases. The source of this sequence is a woman aged 18-49 years in good health. Sequencing was done on a sample of PBMCs. In nucleotide form, the sequence is TGTGCCAGCTCACCACCGGTGGGGACCACTGGAAACACCATATATTTT. This encodes CASSPPVGTTGNTIYF.